The next 22 T cell receptor beta chains were all read from a single sample in a study of blood T cells in healthy people across ages. The use of a sample-barcoded 5' primer and a J-beta primer mix characterized a second PCR of roughly 7 to 12 cycles. In TCRdb, the 5' RACE reads were re-called with MiXCR into one record per CDR3 protein. In the table there are around 780,000 distinct CDR3 sequences, approximately 53% of which are singletons. The sequenced sample consisted of blood. Receptors originate from a man between 40 and 49 years old in good health.

The V gene is TRBV6-5, the J gene TRBJ2-1; D might be TRBD2 (5 bases). V lost 0 bases to trimming and J lost 2 bases, with 11 bases between them. The germline gives CDR1 MNHEY, CDR2 SVGAGI. The CDR3 runs to 16 residues. CDR3 loop: CASSYSASRTYNEQFF. CDR3 nucleotide sequence: TGTGCCAGCAGTTACTCGGCTAGCCGAACCTACAATGAGCAGTTCTTC.

A word on this clonotype: The DNA is omitted, as the CDR3 cannot be located on it reliably, and the CDR3 follows TCRdb's listing. The rearrangement uses TRBV29-1 and TRBJ2-4; TRBD2 was called by the table and not checked on the DNA. The CDR3 totals 14 residues, both ends included. Germline values: CDR1 SQVTM, CDR2 ANQGSEA. CDR3: CSVGPGLHKNIQYF.

The chain is built from TRBV7-9 and TRBJ2-7; 9 bases match TRBD2. CDR1 is SEHNR, CDR2 FQNEAQ, per germline (reference sequence). V dropped 1 base and J dropped 7; count of bases not matched to a gene: 5. This CDR3 contains 14 residues. In DNA, the CDR3 is TGTGCCAGCAGCTTAGAAGCGGGAGGAAATGAGCAGTACTTC. This gives the protein CASSLEAGGNEQYF.

This clonotype appeared a few times. The V and J genes are TRBV7-9 and TRBJ1-6, with D unclear. Germline lookup yields CDR1 SEHNR and CDR2 FQNEAQ (reference sequence). The CDR3 is 15 amino acids. V dropped 5 bases and J dropped 10 bases, with 18 bases sitting between them. The CDR3 DNA reads as TGTGCCAGCAGCGAGGGTCCCGCCGGAGGATCACCCCTCCACTTT. This gives the protein CASSEGPAGGSPLHF.

The chain carries TRBV15 and TRBJ1-4; possible D gene TRBD1, 5 bases. Germline V gene lookup returns CDR1 LNHNV and CDR2 YYDKDF (reference sequence). Trimming left V 3 bases short and J 7 bases short, with 12 bases between. The CDR3 spans 14 residues. CDR3 sequence reads: CATSRAEGSEKLFF. Written as DNA, the CDR3 is TGTGCCACCAGCAGGGCAGAGGGGAGTGAAAAACTGTTTTTT.

The gene calls are TRBV6-5 and TRBJ2-7; D perhaps matches TRBD1 (6 bases). The J call is uncertain, as TRBJ2-5 better fits the DNA end. From germline, CDR1 is MNHEY and CDR2 SVGAGI. The CDR3 spans 14 residues. As DNA, the CDR3 is TGTGCCAGCAGCCTAGGGGGAGATGGGGAGACCCAGTACTTC. The encoded protein is CASSLGGDGETQYF.

The CDR3 here is CASSEWRAGGNSPLHF. In nucleotides, the CDR3 is TGTGCCAGCAGTGAATGGCGTGCAGGGGGCAATTCACCCCTCCACTTT. This chain connects TRBV25-1 to TRBJ1-6; 8 bases align to TRBD1. CDR3 size: 16 residues. Per the germline V gene, CDR1 is MGHDK and CDR2 is SYGVNS. V dropped 1 base and J dropped 7; count of bases not matched to a gene: 6.

This clonotype was detected ten times or more. The chain is built from TRBV12-3 or TRBV12-4 and TRBJ2-5; 10 bases line up with TRBD2. V was pared by 6 bases and J by 6 bases, with 10 bases of the junction left unmatched. The CDR3 has 15 amino acids. The CDR3 loop is CASRAGGGGSKTQYF. CDR3 in DNA: TGTGCCAGCAGAGCGGGGGGGGGTGGATCGAAGACCCAGTACTTC.

V usage is TRBV15 and J usage is TRBJ2-5; D gene ambiguous. The ends were cut back, 0 bases at V and 4 bases at J, with 9 bases in the middle. CDR3 length equals 14 residues. Germline lookup yields CDR1 LNHNV and CDR2 YYDKDF (reference sequence). The CDR3 region has the DNA TGTGCCACCAGCAGAGATCGGCAGCGAGAGACCCAGTACTTC. Amino acid sequence: CATSRDRQRETQYF.

This clonotype was detected only once. The chain uses TRBV10-3 and TRBJ1-2; D is ambiguous. The V gene's germline CDR1 is ENHRY and CDR2 SYGVKD. CDR3 size: 14 residues. Trimming left V 3 bases short and J 4 bases short, with 12 bases between. DNA for the CDR3: TGTGCCATCAGTGACCTGACAAGCACCTATGGCTACACCTTC. Encoded protein: CAISDLTSTYGYTF.

CDR3 residues: CASSLAVASGLNEQFF. The CDR3 DNA follows: TGCGCCAGCAGCTTGGCCGTGGCCTCCGGGTTAAATGAGCAGTTCTTC. V gene TRBV5-1 combines with J gene TRBJ2-1; D gene unclear. This CDR3 is 16 amino acids long. V was shortened by 0 bases and J by 7 bases, with 17 bases between the two germline ends. CDR1 and CDR2 from the germline V gene are SGHRS and YFSETQ.

This clonotype has just a few counts. The chain is built from TRBV15 and TRBJ2-5; D may be TRBD2 (6 bases). The germline CDR1 and CDR2 sequences are LNHNV and YYDKDF (reference sequence). This CDR3 has 15 residues. The V and J ends lost 4 bases and 7 bases respectively, with 19 bases between them. CDR3 sequence: CATSIDRHVGGTQYF. DNA for the CDR3: TGTGCCACCAGCATAGACCGGCATGTGGGGGGGACCCAGTACTTC.

The count of this clonotype is one. V usage is TRBV28 and J usage is TRBJ1-6, with 10 bases matching TRBD1. Trimming at V came to 5 bases and at J to 8 bases, leaving 12 bases not matched to a gene. Germline V gives CDR1 MDHEN, CDR2 SYDVKM. The CDR3 spans 17 residues. The CDR3, as DNA: TGTGCCAGCAGTATCGATGGGGGACAGGGGATTGATTCACCCCTCCACTTT. It encodes CASSIDGGQGIDSPLHF.

The chain uses TRBV20-1 and TRBJ2-5; no firm D call. The V gene lost 7 bases and the J gene lost 3 bases, with 15 bases spanning the gap. There are 13 residues in the CDR3. Germline V gene lookup returns CDR1 DFQATT and CDR2 SNEGSKA (reference sequence). The DNA for the CDR3 is TGCAGTGGGACCGTACCGAATAAAGAGACCCAGTACTTC. Translation: CSGTVPNKETQYF.

A remark on this clonotype: One end of the junction varies from germline; a read error may be responsible. V is TRBV20-1 and J is TRBJ2-1; 13 bases match TRBD2. Per germline, CDR1 DFQATT and CDR2 SNEGSKA (reference sequence). CDR3 length: 16 residues. The CDR3 loop is CSARGGETSGGNEQFF. The DNA for the CDR3 is TGCAGTGCCAGAGGGGGGGAGACTAGCGGGGGGAATGAGCAGTTCTTC.

This clonotype occurred a few times. V gene TRBV12-5 combines with J gene TRBJ2-6, with 10 bases identical to TRBD1. The V gene end was trimmed by 6 bases and the J gene end by 12 bases; junction bases not matched to a gene: 8. Germline values: CDR1 LGHNT, CDR2 FRNRAP. CDR3 length: 14 residues. Written as DNA, the CDR3 is TGTGCTAGTGGAACAGGACAGGGGGTATCCGTCCTGACTTTC. Its protein is CASGTGQGVSVLTF.

The chain has TRBV14 and TRBJ2-1, with a weak D call TRBD1 (5 bases). CDR3 length: 18 amino acids. From germline, CDR1 is SGHDN and CDR2 FVKESK. With 3 bases removed from V and 4 bases from J, the gap between germline ends came to 22 bases. CDR3 DNA sequence: TGTGCCAGCAGCCACGTGCCGTCAGGGCAGCCGGAATACAATGAGCAGTTCTTC. Encoded protein: CASSHVPSGQPEYNEQFF.

The gene calls are TRBV12-3 or TRBV12-4 and TRBJ1-5, with 8 nucleotides matching TRBD1. The V and J ends lost 5 bases and 0 bases, in that order; junction bases with no gene match: 3. The CDR3 runs 15 residues. The CDR3 DNA reads TGTGCCAGCAGTATAACAGGGGGTAGCAATCAGCCCCAGCATTTT. Translated: CASSITGGSNQPQHF.

This chain joins TRBV12-3 or TRBV12-4 and TRBJ1-2; 9 nucleotides agree with TRBD1. The CDR3 length is 15 residues. V lost 6 bases and J lost 2; bases outside the gene matches: 7. For the CDR3, the DNA is TGTGCCAGCAGGGCCGACAGGGGGAGAAACTATGGCTACACCTTC. Its protein product is CASRADRGRNYGYTF.

This clonotype has only a few counts. V gene TRBV3-1 combines with J gene TRBJ2-5, with D possibly being TRBD2 (6 bases). Germline V gene lookup returns CDR1 LGHDT and CDR2 YNNKEL (reference sequence). V lost 5 bases to trimming and J lost 5 bases, with 12 bases between them. The CDR3 contains 13 residues. This CDR3 reads CASSGGTRETQYF. The CDR3 nucleotides are TGTGCCAGCAGCGGAGGGACGAGGGAGACCCAGTACTTC.

This clonotype was detected only once. The genes are TRBV6-5 and TRBJ1-1; TRBD1 agrees at 7 bases. The CDR3 consists of 14 residues. J was trimmed by 3 bases and V by 6 bases; bases with no gene match: 7. Looked up from germline, CDR1 is MNHEY and CDR2 is SVGAGI. DNA of the CDR3: TGTGCCAGCAGAGAGCGCAGGGGGGACACTGAAGCTTTCTTT. Its translation is CASRERRGDTEAFF.

This clonotype was seen at least ten times. The J gene is TRBJ2-3, the V gene TRBV5-1; 13 positions match TRBD2. In germline, CDR1 is SGHRS, CDR2 YFSETQ. Trimming at V came to 0 bases and at J to 5 bases, leaving 9 bases not matched to a gene. The CDR3 length is 18 residues. The CDR3 coding sequence is TGCGCCAGCAGCTTGGCGGGACTAGCGGGGAGGAATATAGATACGCAGTATTTT. This codes for CASSLAGLAGRNIDTQYF.